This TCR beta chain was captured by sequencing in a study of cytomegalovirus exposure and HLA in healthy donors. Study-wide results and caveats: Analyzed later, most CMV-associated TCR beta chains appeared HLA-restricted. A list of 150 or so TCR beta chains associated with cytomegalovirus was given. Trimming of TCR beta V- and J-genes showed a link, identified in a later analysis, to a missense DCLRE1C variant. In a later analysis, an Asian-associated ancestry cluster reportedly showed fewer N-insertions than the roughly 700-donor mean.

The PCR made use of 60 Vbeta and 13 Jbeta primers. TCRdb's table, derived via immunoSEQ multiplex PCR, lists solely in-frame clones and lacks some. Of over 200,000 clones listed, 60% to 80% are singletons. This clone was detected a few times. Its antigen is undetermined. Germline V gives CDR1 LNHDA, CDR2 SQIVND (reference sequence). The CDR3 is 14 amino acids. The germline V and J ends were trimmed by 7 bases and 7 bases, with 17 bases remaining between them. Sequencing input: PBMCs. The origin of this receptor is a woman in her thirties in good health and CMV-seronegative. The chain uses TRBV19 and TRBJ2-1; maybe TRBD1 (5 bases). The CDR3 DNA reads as TGTGCCAGTACAGAGGACAACTTTGATAATGAGCAGTTCTTC. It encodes CASTEDNFDNEQFF.